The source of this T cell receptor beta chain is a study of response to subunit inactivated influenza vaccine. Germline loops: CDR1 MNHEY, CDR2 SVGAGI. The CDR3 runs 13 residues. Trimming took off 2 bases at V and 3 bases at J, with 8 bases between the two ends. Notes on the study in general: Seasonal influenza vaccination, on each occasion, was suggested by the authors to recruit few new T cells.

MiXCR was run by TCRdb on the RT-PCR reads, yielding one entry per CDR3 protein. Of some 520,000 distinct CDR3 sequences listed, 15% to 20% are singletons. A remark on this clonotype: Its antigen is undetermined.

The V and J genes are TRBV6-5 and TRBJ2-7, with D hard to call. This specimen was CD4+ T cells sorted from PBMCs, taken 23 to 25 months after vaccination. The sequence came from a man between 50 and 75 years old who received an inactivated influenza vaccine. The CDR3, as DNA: TGTGCCAGCAGTTACGTCGGCTACTACGAGCAGTACTTC. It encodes CASSYVGYYEQYF.